A selection of T cell receptor beta chains follows, all from one sample in a study of technical replicates of blood from several donors. The method was immunoSEQ multiplex PCR; TCRdb's version includes in-frame clones alone and lacks a portion of them. The sample holds 70,000 to 95,000 clones; 95% to 98% are singletons and the top ten take approximately 0.18%. Sequences were obtained from T cells isolated from PBMCs. The receptor set was obtained from a human donor in good health. CDR3s include the opening cysteine and the closing phenylalanine or tryptophan. D genes are given only for firm matches. Rows may omit the clone size; those that give it use once, few, many or a size class.

cdr3_aa: CASSAGLTSTGELFF
cdr3_nt: TGTGCCAGCAGCGCGGGACTGACGAGCACCGGGGAGCTGTTTTTT
clone_size: .
d_call: .
v_call: TRBV9
j_call: TRBJ2-2

cdr3_aa: CASSLALGPGGNEKLFF
cdr3_nt: TGTGCCAGCAGCTTAGCGTTGGGGCCAGGGGGAAATGAAAAACTGTTTTTT
clone_size: .
d_call: TRBD1
v_call: TRBV7-8
j_call: TRBJ1-4

cdr3_aa: CASSYLSWRREKNTEAFF
cdr3_nt: TGTGCCAGCAGCTACCTGTCCTGGCGGAGAGAAAAGAACACTGAAGCTTTCTTT
clone_size: .
d_call: .
v_call: TRBV28
j_call: TRBJ1-1

cdr3_aa: CASSLSSGGNTIYF
cdr3_nt: TGTGCCAGCAGCTTGTCGTCAGGGGGAAACACCATATATTTT
clone_size: .
d_call: .
v_call: TRBV5-5
j_call: TRBJ1-3

cdr3_aa: CASSEGMGLRVQYF
cdr3_nt: TGTGCCAGCAGCGAGGGCATGGGACTCCGAGTTCAGTACTTC
clone_size: once
d_call: .
v_call: TRBV5-4
j_call: TRBJ2-7

cdr3_aa: CASSLAPVYEQYF
cdr3_nt: TGTGCCAGCAGTTTAGCACCAGTCTACGAGCAGTACTTC
clone_size: .
d_call: .
v_call: TRBV27
j_call: TRBJ2-7

cdr3_aa: CASSVADQGAEQFF
cdr3_nt: TGTGCCAGCAGTGTAGCGGACCAAGGGGCTGAGCAGTTCTTC
clone_size: .
d_call: .
v_call: TRBV2
j_call: TRBJ2-1

cdr3_aa: CASSLAAGGSYSPLHF
cdr3_nt: TGCGCCAGCAGCTTGGCCGCAGGGGGAAGCTATTCACCCCTCCACTTT
clone_size: .
d_call: TRBD1
v_call: TRBV5-1
j_call: TRBJ1-6

cdr3_aa: CASSSTGTGDPYEQYF
cdr3_nt: TGTGCCAGCAGCTCCACAGGGACAGGGGACCCCTACGAGCAGTACTTC
clone_size: .
d_call: TRBD1
v_call: TRBV7-2
j_call: TRBJ2-7

cdr3_aa: CASSLGGAGDSDTQYF
cdr3_nt: TGTGCCAGCAGTTTGGGTGGGGCGGGAGATTCAGATACGCAGTATTTT
clone_size: .
d_call: TRBD2
v_call: TRBV28
j_call: TRBJ2-3

cdr3_aa: CASSPGQGTNEKLFF
cdr3_nt: TGTGCCAGCAGCCCCGGACAGGGGACTAATGAAAAACTGTTTTTT
clone_size: .
d_call: TRBD1
v_call: TRBV11-2
j_call: TRBJ1-4

cdr3_aa: CASSPGTSGGYEQYF
cdr3_nt: TGCGCCAGCAGCCCTGGGACTAGCGGGGGTTACGAGCAGTACTTC
clone_size: .
d_call: TRBD2
v_call: TRBV5-1
j_call: TRBJ2-7

cdr3_aa: CASSDLTGSMNTEAFF
cdr3_nt: TGTGCCAGCAGTGACCTCACAGGGAGCATGAACACTGAAGCTTTCTTT
clone_size: .
d_call: .
v_call: TRBV2
j_call: TRBJ1-1

cdr3_aa: CASSQEGTAQYF
cdr3_nt: TGTGCCAGCAGCCAAGAGGGCACGGCCCAGTACTTC
clone_size: .
d_call: .
v_call: TRBV4-2
j_call: TRBJ2-5

cdr3_aa: CASSPPGTDQETQYF
cdr3_nt: TGTGCCAGCAGTCCCCCCGGGACAGACCAAGAGACCCAGTACTTC
clone_size: .
d_call: TRBD1
v_call: TRBV27
j_call: TRBJ2-5

cdr3_aa: CASSAGGVGYTF
cdr3_nt: TGTGCCAGCTCAGCTGGGGGGGTTGGCTACACCTTC
clone_size: .
d_call: .
v_call: TRBV18
j_call: TRBJ1-2

cdr3_aa: CASSVATRSGELFF
cdr3_nt: TGTGCCAGCAGCGTTGCGACACGGTCCGGGGAGCTGTTTTTT
clone_size: .
d_call: .
v_call: TRBV9
j_call: TRBJ2-2

cdr3_aa: CASSPHRTGGTYEQYF
cdr3_nt: TGTGCCAGCAGTCCCCACCGGACAGGGGGGACCTACGAGCAGTACTTC
clone_size: .
d_call: TRBD1
v_call: TRBV9
j_call: TRBJ2-7

cdr3_aa: CATRQVQGEAFF
cdr3_nt: TGTGCCACTCGACAAGTACAGGGTGAAGCTTTCTTT
clone_size: .
d_call: .
v_call: TRBV7-9
j_call: TRBJ1-1

cdr3_aa: CASSLNGLAGGYSYEQYF
cdr3_nt: TGTGCCAGCAGCTTAAACGGACTAGCGGGGGGCTACTCCTACGAGCAGTACTTC
clone_size: .
d_call: TRBD2
v_call: TRBV7-8
j_call: TRBJ2-7

cdr3_aa: CASNAGGNTIYF
cdr3_nt: TGTGCCAGCAATGCAGGGGGGAACACCATATATTTT
clone_size: .
d_call: TRBD1
v_call: TRBV28
j_call: TRBJ1-3

cdr3_aa: CASSYYRDSYNEQFF
cdr3_nt: TGTGCCAGCAGTTACTATCGGGACAGCTACAATGAGCAGTTCTTC
clone_size: .
d_call: TRBD1
v_call: TRBV6-5
j_call: TRBJ2-1

cdr3_aa: CASSFSVGADYGYTF
cdr3_nt: TGCGCCAGCAGCTTTTCTGTTGGGGCAGATTATGGCTACACCTTC
clone_size: .
d_call: .
v_call: TRBV5-1
j_call: TRBJ1-2

cdr3_aa: CASSYGGTNYEQYF
cdr3_nt: TGTGCCAGCAGTTACGGCGGGACCAACTACGAGCAGTACTTC
clone_size: .
d_call: .
v_call: TRBV6-6
j_call: TRBJ2-7

cdr3_aa: CASSVEGRWLDSPLHF
cdr3_nt: TGTGCCAGCAGCGTAGAAGGGAGGTGGTTGGATTCACCCCTCCACTTT
clone_size: .
d_call: .
v_call: TRBV9
j_call: TRBJ1-6